Following are 20 T cell receptor beta chains from one sample sequenced in a study of regulatory T cells in long-lasting Graves disease. Sample time point: newly diagnosed GD, antithyroid drugs for less than 3 months. Following extraction of RNA from PBMCs, that RNA was used to make the TCR library. Building the TCR beta libraries relied on iRepertoire HTBI primers, and CDR3 regions underwent Arm-PCR. TCRdb reprocessed the multiplex PCR reads via MiXCR and lists one record per CDR3 protein. The sample lists about 430,000 distinct CDR3 sequences, approximately 16% occurring once. These data were also filed under a second study, of T cells in Graves' hyperthyroidism and ophthalmopathy.

The source was peripheral blood mononuclear cells (PBMCs), collected at new diagnosis, from a patient treated with antithyroid drugs. These receptors were taken from a middle-aged woman with Graves disease.

This clonotype was seen more than once but under ten times. The chain carries TRBV7-9 and TRBJ2-1; TRBD2 matches at 10 bases. Germline trimming cut 10 bases from V and 5 bases from J; bases unmatched to any gene: 17. CDR1 and CDR2 (germline): SEHNR, FQNEAQ (reference sequence). This CDR3 spans 17 amino acids. In DNA, the CDR3 is TGTGCCACCCCCCCCCTCCCCGGGACTAGCGCCAACAATGAGCAGTTCTTC. Translated: CATPPLPGTSANNEQFF.

This rearrangement joins TRBV2 to TRBJ2-7; TRBD1 aligns across 9 bases. This CDR3 has 14 residues. Germline-derived CDR1 and CDR2 are SNHLY and FYNNEI. With 6 bases clipped from V and 5 bases from J, the junction kept 8 bases outside the gene matches. In DNA, the CDR3 is TGTGCCAGCAGGCTCGGGACAGGGTACCACGAGCAGTACTTC. Amino acids: CASRLGTGYHEQYF.

Many counts were recorded for this clonotype. The genes are TRBV19 and TRBJ2-1; maybe TRBD1 (6 bases). Germline V lookup: CDR1 LNHDA, CDR2 SQIVND (reference sequence). This CDR3 has 15 residues. V lost 0 bases and J lost 3, with 9 bases in between. CDR3 region: CASSIDTGNYNEQFF. CDR3 DNA sequence: TGTGCCAGTAGTATAGATACAGGGAACTACAATGAGCAGTTCTTC.

This clonotype was found many times. This chain joins TRBV2 and TRBJ2-3; D not resolved. Germline lookup yields CDR1 SNHLY and CDR2 FYNNEI. V dropped 6 bases and J dropped 4 bases, with 8 bases sitting between them. The length of the CDR3 is 12 residues. DNA of the CDR3: TGTGCCAGCAGGTCACTCGCAGATACGCAGTATTTT. As protein: CASRSLADTQYF. Full variable domain (missing parts from reference TRBV2 and TRBJ2-3): EPEVTQTPSHQVTQMGQEVILRCVPISNHLYFYWYRQILGQKVEFLVSFYNNEISEKSEIFDDQFSVERPDGSNFTLKIRSTKLEDSAMYFCASRSLADTQYFGPGTRLTVL.

This chain links TRBV4-1 with TRBJ1-5; no clear D gene. Trimming shortened V by 0 bases and J by 4 bases, and 10 bases separated the two germline ends. The germline CDR1 and CDR2 sequences are MGHRA and YSYEKL. CDR3 length: 15 residues. CDR3: CASSQDSGYNQPQHF. CDR3 nucleotide sequence: TGCGCCAGCAGCCAAGATTCAGGTTATAATCAGCCCCAGCATTTT.

This clonotype was recorded at least ten times. The V gene is TRBV28, the J gene TRBJ1-4; D unclear. The length of the CDR3 is 15 residues. CDR1 and CDR2 from the germline V gene are MDHEN and SYDVKM. Between the trimmed V and J ends, which lost 3 bases and 2 bases, there was a span of 10 bases. CDR3 loop: CASSLVAGTNEKLFF. The CDR3 DNA sequence: TGTGCCAGCAGTTTGGTTGCAGGTACTAATGAAAAACTGTTTTTT.

This clonotype was seen many times. V is TRBV5-5 and J is TRBJ2-7, with D unclear. Germline assignment: CDR1 SGHKS and CDR2 YYEKEE (reference sequence). The CDR3 is 15 amino acids. V was clipped by 0 bases and J by 2 bases, with 12 bases between them. The CDR3 protein is CASSLAGPRTYEQYF. The CDR3 bases are TGTGCCAGCAGCTTGGCTGGGCCTCGTACCTACGAGCAGTACTTC.

The sample holds many counts of this clonotype. This chain links TRBV12-3 or TRBV12-4 with TRBJ1-3; no reliable D call. With 5 bases removed from V and 0 bases from J, the gap between germline ends came to 20 bases. The CDR3 spans 18 residues. The CDR3 DNA reads TGTGCCAGCAGTATCTTCGCCCCCCCAACCTACTCTGGAAACACCATATATTTT. Its protein product is CASSIFAPPTYSGNTIYF.

This clonotype was counted ten times or more. The chain combines TRBV28 with TRBJ2-1, with D possibly matching TRBD1 (5 bases). Trimming took off 5 bases at V and 0 bases at J, with 14 bases between the two ends. The germline CDR1 and CDR2 sequences are MDHEN and SYDVKM. The CDR3 is 16 amino acids. The CDR3 sequence is CASSGYLDTSYNEQFF. In DNA form, the CDR3 reads TGTGCCAGCAGTGGTTATCTGGACACCTCCTACAATGAGCAGTTCTTC.

This clonotype has ten or more counts. This sequence joins TRBV11-2 and TRBJ2-2; 9 bases map to TRBD2. The length of the CDR3 is 15 residues. With V trimmed by 4 bases and J by 6 bases, 6 bases remained unmatched. Germline V gives CDR1 SGHAT, CDR2 FQNNGV. The CDR3 DNA follows: TGTGCCAGCAGCTCCTCGGCGGGAGGGGCCGGGGAGCTGTTTTTT. It specifies CASSSSAGGAGELFF.

This clonotype has only a few counts. Possible read error: a much larger clone is one base away. The CDR3 bases are TGTGCCAGCAGTTCCGGCCCGGGGCTACTCTACAATGAGCAGTACTTC. Translating gives CASSSGPGLLYNEQYF. The chain combines TRBV28 with TRBJ2-7, with D perhaps assigned TRBD1 or TRBD2 (5 bases each). V lost 4 bases, J lost 7 bases, and 23 bases lay in between. This CDR3 region has 16 residues. CDR1 and CDR2 (germline): MDHEN, SYDVKM.

This clonotype was observed at least ten times. The V and J genes are TRBV27 and TRBJ1-6; no reliable D call. V lost 8 bases and J 3 bases, leaving 14 bases between the germline ends. CDR3 length: 15 residues. Germline loops: CDR1 MNHEY, CDR2 SMNVEV (reference sequence). CDR3 residues: CASGLREDYNSPLHF. The CDR3 bases are TGTGCCAGCGGGTTGAGGGAGGACTATAATTCACCCCTCCACTTT.

This clonotype was picked up many times. The V and J genes are TRBV7-3 and TRBJ2-2; a weak D match, TRBD2 (6 bases). The CDR3 spans 15 residues. V gave up 9 bases and J gave up 7 bases, with 21 bases separating them. CDR1 is SGHTA, CDR2 FQGTGA, per germline. CDR3 sequence (DNA): TGTGCCAGTCGAGCGGGCTCTGCTCTGGGCGGGGAGCTGTTTTTT. This translates into CASRAGSALGGELFF.

This clonotype has at least ten counts. The genes are TRBV7-9 and TRBJ2-1; weak D call: TRBD1 (7 bases). The germline V gene encodes CDR1 SEHNR and CDR2 FQNEAQ (reference sequence). Trimming shortened V by 3 bases and J by 5 bases, and 14 bases separated the two germline ends. The CDR3 is 15 amino acids. CDR3 protein: CASSFRGAGDNEQFF. The CDR3 DNA follows: TGTGCCAGCAGCTTCAGGGGGGCCGGGGACAATGAGCAGTTCTTC.

The rearrangement uses TRBV10-3 and TRBJ1-6, with D hard to call. Per germline, CDR1 ENHRY and CDR2 SYGVKD. CDR3 length: 18 amino acids. Between the trimmed V and J ends, which lost 0 bases and 8 bases, there was a span of 20 bases. The CDR3: CAISESVSRRRVDSPLHF. The CDR3 DNA is TGTGCCATCAGTGAGTCGGTATCCCGTAGGAGGGTAGATTCACCCCTCCACTTT.

The chain links TRBV5-6 to TRBJ1-1; a weak D match, TRBD1 (6 bases). Trimming cost V 3 bases and J 0 bases, with 12 bases left between them. This CDR3 contains 15 residues. Germline V CDR1 and CDR2: SGHDT, YYEEEE. The CDR3 sequence: CASSSSGTMNTEAFF. The CDR3 nucleotides are TGTGCCAGCAGCTCATCCGGGACAATGAACACTGAAGCTTTCTTT.

This clonotype came up many times. The CDR3 reads CASSESLTADTQYF. The CDR3 bases are TGTGCCAGCAGTGAGAGTCTGACGGCAGATACGCAGTATTTT. V gene TRBV2 combines with J gene TRBJ2-3; D gene uncertain. V gave up 3 bases and J gave up 4 bases, with 11 bases separating them. The CDR3 has 14 amino acids. Germline assignment: CDR1 SNHLY and CDR2 FYNNEI.

This clonotype was found many times. The chain carries TRBV27 and TRBJ2-2, with 10 bases identical to TRBD2. The CDR3 consists of 16 residues. Germline V CDR1 and CDR2: MNHEY, SMNVEV (reference sequence). The J segment lost 8 bases and the V segment lost 0 bases, leaving 6 bases of the junction unmatched. The CDR3 bases are TGTGCCAGCAGTTTATCCCTAGCGGGAGTAGAAGGGGAGCTGTTTTTT. Its protein product is CASSLSLAGVEGELFF.

This clonotype was seen more than once but under ten times. The chain uses TRBV20-1 and TRBJ1-1; 7 positions agree with TRBD1. With V trimmed by 2 bases and J by 1 base, 4 bases remained unmatched. Germline V lookup: CDR1 DFQATT, CDR2 SNEGSKA (reference sequence). This CDR3 has 14 amino acids. CDR3: CSARLGTANTEAFF. Here the CDR3 DNA reads TGCAGTGCTAGATTAGGGACAGCGAACACTGAAGCTTTCTTT.

This clonotype was counted many times. Written as DNA, the CDR3 is TGTGCCAGCAGCTTTTTGGAGACCCAGTACTTC. Its translation is CASSFLETQYF. The chain combines TRBV11-2 with TRBJ2-5; D ambiguous. V was clipped by 3 bases and J by 5 bases, with 4 bases between them. The germline CDR1 and CDR2 sequences are SGHAT and FQNNGV. This CDR3 is built from 11 residues.